This TCR beta chain was profiled in a study of shared clonotypes between healthy human individuals. Across the study: For every donor, three CD4 naive, three CD4 memory, two CD8 naive and one CD8 memory plates were used.

Method: immunoSEQ multiplex PCR; TCRdb's copy keeps in-frame clones and lacks some. The sample has 2 million to 3 million clones; approximately 90% are singletons. Germline V CDR1 and CDR2: ENHRY, SYGVKD. The CDR3 sequence is 12 residues long. The V segment lost 4 bases and the J segment 7 bases; nucleotides outside the gene matches: 4. Concerning this clone: What it binds is unknown.

Findings and caveats of the study: Generation probability values for non-shared clonotypes were lower than those for clonotypes shared by all four donors.

The chain is built from TRBV10-3 and TRBJ2-7; 7 bases are a match to TRBD2. This TCR came from a man aged 18 to 30 in good health. Material: naive CD4+ T cells sorted from blood. The subset: CD45RA+ positively selected. CDR3 nucleotide sequence: TGTGCCATCAGTGTTGGGGGGGGAGAGCAGTACTTC. This codes for CAISVGGGEQYF.